Listed below are T cell receptor beta chains from one sample, sequenced in a study of T cells in Graves' hyperthyroidism and ophthalmopathy. TCRdb called the multiplex PCR reads again in MiXCR, with one record for every CDR3 protein. The sample carries fewer than 350,000 distinct CDR3 sequences, roughly 18% recorded once. Sequencing input: blood. The source of these receptors is a woman aged 40 to 55 with Graves' ophthalmopathy. CDR3s include the opening cysteine and the closing phenylalanine or tryptophan. The D gene is left open where the match is weak. Only part of the rows carry a size: once, few, many, or a class if the clone is expanded.

>NA|TRBV4-3|TRBJ2-7|TRBD1
CASSQDYAGGYEQYF
TGCGCCAGCAGCCAAGATTATGCAGGGGGCTACGAGCAGTACTTC
>many|TRBV12-3/TRBV12-4|TRBJ1-1|NA
CASKQGPNTEAFF
TGTGCCAGCAAACAGGGACCGAACACTGAAGCTTTCTTT
>many|TRBV7-9|TRBJ2-7|NA
CASSPRDALEQYF
TGTGCCAGCAGCCCCCGGGACGCATTGGAGCAGTACTTC
>many|TRBV12-3/TRBV12-4|TRBJ2-1|NA
CASSITGTTWQFF
TGTGCCAGCAGTATTACCGGGACAACTTGGCAGTTCTTC
>many|TRBV19|TRBJ2-2|NA
CASSPVSGTGELFF
TGTGCCAGTAGTCCCGTATCGGGGACCGGGGAGCTGTTTTTT
>many|TRBV11-2|TRBJ2-5|TRBD2
CASSLEGREAETQYF
TGTGCCAGCAGCTTAGAAGGGCGGGAGGCAGAGACCCAGTACTTC
>once|TRBV15|TRBJ2-5|TRBD1
CATSERQGRETQYF
TGTGCCACCAGCGAAAGACAGGGGCGAGAGACCCAGTACTTC
>NA|TRBV7-6|TRBJ1-1|NA
CASSLGPKTEAFF
TGTGCCAGCAGCTTAGGGCCCAAAACTGAAGCTTTCTTT
>many|TRBV28|TRBJ1-2|TRBD1
CASSLRGQANYGYTF
TGTGCCAGCAGTTTAAGGGGACAGGCTAACTATGGCTACACCTTC
>NA|TRBV27|TRBJ2-5|NA
CASTRDTGGQETQYF
TGTGCCAGCACCCGAGATACTGGCGGACAAGAGACCCAGTACTTC
>many|TRBV27|TRBJ2-2|NA
CASSPQDSLGRPGELFF
TGTGCCAGCAGTCCACAAGACAGTTTGGGAAGGCCCGGGGAGCTGTTTTTT
>many|TRBV28|TRBJ1-2|NA
CAIQRPGRGGYTF
TGTGCCATACAACGGCCAGGGCGGGGAGGCTACACCTTC
>NA|TRBV20-1|TRBJ1-2|NA
CSARTVNYGYTF
TGCAGTGCTAGGACCGTTAACTATGGCTACACCTTC
>many|TRBV28|TRBJ2-2|NA
CASSSGGKPNTGELFF
TGTGCCAGCAGTTCTGGGGGGAAGCCTAACACCGGGGAGCTGTTTTTT
>many|TRBV27|TRBJ2-7|TRBD1
CASSAHRGAYKGEQYF
TGTGCCAGCAGTGCTCACAGGGGGGCTTATAAGGGCGAGCAGTACTTC
>many|TRBV7-2|TRBJ1-1|NA
CASSLASWRLMNTEAFF
TGTGCCAGCAGCTTAGCCAGCTGGAGGCTAATGAACACTGAAGCTTTCTTT
>many|TRBV24-1|TRBJ2-7|TRBD1
CATSATGYEQYF
TGTGCCACCAGTGCGACAGGGTACGAGCAGTACTTC
>many|TRBV20-1|TRBJ1-1|TRBD1
CSARDPRTGMNTEAFF
TGCAGTGCTAGAGATCCGAGGACAGGGATGAACACTGAAGCTTTCTTT
>many|TRBV5-1|TRBJ1-1|TRBD1
CASSPTGMNTEAFF
TGCGCCAGCAGCCCGACAGGGATGAACACTGAAGCTTTCTTT
>many|TRBV6-1|TRBJ1-5|NA
CASSERAGVQPQHF
TGTGCCAGCAGTGAAAGGGCAGGGGTTCAGCCCCAGCATTTT
>many|TRBV28|TRBJ2-2|NA
CASIHRSTGELFF
TGTGCCAGCATCCACAGGTCAACCGGGGAGCTGTTTTTT
>many|TRBV12-3/TRBV12-4|TRBJ2-7|TRBD2
CASSRIAGGSYEQYF
TGTGCCAGCAGTCGAATAGCGGGAGGGTCCTACGAGCAGTACTTC
>many|TRBV27|TRBJ2-3|NA
CASSFLSSTDTQYF
TGTGCCAGCAGTTTTCTGTCCAGCACAGATACGCAGTATTTT
>many|TRBV11-2|TRBJ1-1|TRBD1
CASSLDPIGQGPENTEAFF
TGTGCCAGCAGCTTAGACCCCATCGGACAGGGGCCTGAGAACACTGAAGCTTTCTTT
>many|TRBV12-3/TRBV12-4|TRBJ2-7|TRBD1
CASSLRDRGHEQYF
TGTGCCAGCAGTCTCCGGGACAGGGGCCACGAGCAGTACTTC
>many|TRBV6-4|TRBJ2-7|TRBD1
CASRGGDRVFYEQYF
TGTGCCAGCAGGGGAGGGGACAGGGTCTTTTACGAGCAGTACTTC
>NA|TRBV19|TRBJ2-2|TRBD1
CASTPTGTGGSGELFF
TGTGCCAGTACCCCAACCGGGACAGGGGGCTCCGGGGAGCTGTTTTTT
>once|TRBV11-2|TRBJ2-7|TRBD1
CASSQDRILYYEQYF
TGTGCCAGCAGCCAGGACAGGATTCTATACTACGAGCAGTACTTC
>many|TRBV27|TRBJ2-1|TRBD2
CASSLNAAGGLNEQFF
TGTGCCAGCAGTTTAAATGCGGCGGGAGGGCTAAATGAGCAGTTCTTC
>NA|TRBV12-5|TRBJ1-2|TRBD1
CASGNYGQGPYGYTF
TGTGCTAGTGGTAACTACGGACAGGGACCCTATGGCTACACCTTC
>many|TRBV7-9|TRBJ2-5|NA
CASSSDWDF
TGTGCCAGCAGCTCGGACTGGGACTTC
>many|TRBV5-1|TRBJ2-5|TRBD1
CASSLTGDETQYF
TGCGCCAGCAGCTTGACAGGGGATGAGACCCAGTACTTC
>NA|TRBV28|TRBJ2-4|TRBD2
CASTLNSGLAGALAKNIQYF
TGTGCCAGCACTCTGAATTCGGGACTAGCGGGAGCGCTAGCCAAAAACATTCAGTACTTC
>many|TRBV6-4|TRBJ2-3|TRBD1
CASSPGQGDTDTQYF
TGTGCCAGCAGCCCGGGACAGGGAGACACAGATACGCAGTATTTT
>many|TRBV6-2/TRBV6-3|TRBJ2-7|NA
CASSDPGVNEQYF
TGTGCCAGCAGTGACCCCGGGGTTAACGAGCAGTACTTC
>many|TRBV7-8|TRBJ2-2|NA
CASSLRAGGTNTGELFF
TGTGCCAGCAGCCTGAGAGCGGGCGGTACGAACACCGGGGAGCTGTTTTTT
>NA|TRBV6-2/TRBV6-3|TRBJ1-5|NA
CASSYSIGKSSGLQPQHF
TGTGCCAGCAGTTACTCGATTGGGAAGAGTAGCGGGCTTCAGCCCCAGCATTTT
>many|TRBV12-3/TRBV12-4|TRBJ1-5|NA
CASSPRDSNQPQHF
TGTGCCAGCAGCCCTCGAGATAGCAATCAGCCCCAGCATTTT
>many|TRBV5-1|TRBJ2-5|TRBD2
CASSFLAGFQETQYF
TGCGCCAGCAGCTTCCTAGCGGGATTCCAAGAGACCCAGTACTTC
>many|TRBV15|TRBJ1-1|NA
CATSRDLGLSEAFF
TGTGCCACCAGCAGAGATTTGGGGTTGAGTGAAGCTTTCTTT
>NA|TRBV6-1|TRBJ2-7|NA
CASSPIISSYEQYF
TGTGCCAGCAGTCCGATTATAAGCTCCTACGAGCAGTACTTC
>once|TRBV7-2|TRBJ2-2|NA
CASSLAVGSTGELSF
TGTGCCAGCAGCTTAGCGGTAGGGTCCACCGGGGAGCTGTCTTTT
>many|TRBV7-2|TRBJ2-7|NA
CASSPPGSQGYEQYF
TGTGCCAGCAGCCCCCCCGGTTCTCAGGGGTACGAGCAGTACTTC
>many|TRBV19|TRBJ1-1|NA
CASGDSLNTEAFF
TGTGCCAGCGGGGACTCCCTGAACACTGAAGCTTTCTTT
>many|TRBV6-5|TRBJ1-1|NA
CASRYGMLLEAFF
TGTGCCAGCAGGTACGGCATGCTTCTTGAAGCTTTCTTT
>many|TRBV28|TRBJ1-3|NA
CASRPDRTSGNTIYF
TGTGCCAGCAGACCCGACAGGACCTCTGGAAACACCATATATTTT
>many|TRBV28|TRBJ2-1|NA
CASNNPGVVSSYNEQFF
TGTGCCAGCAATAACCCCGGGGTCGTCAGCTCCTACAATGAGCAGTTCTTC
>many|TRBV30|TRBJ2-4|NA
CAWSVGGAAKNIQYF
TGTGCCTGGAGTGTAGGAGGGGCGGCCAAAAACATTCAGTACTTC
>many|TRBV11-3|TRBJ1-1|NA
CASSLESSTEAFF
TGTGCCAGCAGCTTAGAGTCAAGCACTGAAGCTTTCTTT
>NA|TRBV12-3/TRBV12-4|TRBJ2-4|TRBD2
CASRRGLAARAYF
TGTGCCAGCAGGAGGGGACTAGCGGCTAGGGCGTACTTC
>NA|TRBV27|TRBJ1-1|NA
CASSFRVESTEAFF
TGTGCCAGCAGTTTCCGTGTTGAGAGCACTGAAGCTTTCTTT
>many|TRBV28|TRBJ2-3|NA
CASVTPPSTQYF
TGTGCCAGCGTGACTCCACCAAGTACGCAGTATTTT